This TCR beta chain stems from a study of beta chain features in type 1 diabetes. Study results and caveats: A moderate, significant TCRB CDR3 shortening appeared in type 1 diabetes across four CD4+ subsets. For patients, the naive, central memory and Treg TCRB repertoires appeared more alike than for healthy donors. Equally in patients and controls, PCR might preferentially amplify shorter templates.

Every bit of the isolated RNA underwent reverse transcription, so sequencing read expressed TCRB transcripts. The study sequenced naive, central memory and regulatory T cell samples to an average of roughly 4 million reads. Produced via immunoSEQ multiplex PCR; TCRdb's table is partial and in-frame only. The table records 600,000 to 700,000 clones, 9.5% to 15% of them present only once. V was pared by 4 bases and J by 1 base, with 14 bases between. The CDR3 extends over 15 amino acids. Germline assignment: CDR1 SGDLS and CDR2 YYNGEE. On this clone itself: Its antigen is as yet unknown.

One heparinised draw, averaging about 110 mL, was taken per donor. The TCR was taken from a man aged 30 to 39 with type 1 diabetes. Sequencing input: naive CD4+ T cells from blood. The chain carries TRBV9 and TRBJ2-5; D might be TRBD1 (6 bases). CDR3 protein: CASSTRGTSQETQYF. As DNA, the CDR3 is TGTGCCAGCAGCACGAGGGGGACATCCCAAGAGACCCAGTACTTC. The variable domain in full, completed from reference TRBV9 and TRBJ2-5, reads DSGVTQTPKHLITATGQRVTLRCSPRSGDLSVYWYQQSLDQGLQFLIQYYNGEERAKGNILERFSAQQFPDLHSELNLSSLELGDSALYFCASSTRGTSQETQYFGPGTRLLVL.